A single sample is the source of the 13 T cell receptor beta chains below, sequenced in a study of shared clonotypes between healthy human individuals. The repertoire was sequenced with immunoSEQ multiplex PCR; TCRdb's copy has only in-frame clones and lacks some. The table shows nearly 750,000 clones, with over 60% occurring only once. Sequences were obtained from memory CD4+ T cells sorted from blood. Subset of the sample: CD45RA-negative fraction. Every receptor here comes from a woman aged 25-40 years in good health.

DNA of the CDR3: TGTGCCAGCAGCCGGGACAGGGGTCTAGGGGAGCTGTTTTTT. Translated: CASSRDRGLGELFF. The V and J genes are TRBV14 and TRBJ2-2; 10 nucleotides align to TRBD1. Unmatched junction bases numbered 4, after V lost 4 bases and J lost 8 bases. Germline V gene lookup returns CDR1 SGHDN and CDR2 FVKESK. CDR3 length equals 14 residues.

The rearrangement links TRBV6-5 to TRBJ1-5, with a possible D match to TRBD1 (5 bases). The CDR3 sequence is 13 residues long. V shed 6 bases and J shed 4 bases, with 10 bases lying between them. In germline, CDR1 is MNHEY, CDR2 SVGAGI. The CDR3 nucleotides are TGTGCCAGCAGCCCCAGGGAAAATCAGCCCCAGCATTTT. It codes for CASSPRENQPQHF.

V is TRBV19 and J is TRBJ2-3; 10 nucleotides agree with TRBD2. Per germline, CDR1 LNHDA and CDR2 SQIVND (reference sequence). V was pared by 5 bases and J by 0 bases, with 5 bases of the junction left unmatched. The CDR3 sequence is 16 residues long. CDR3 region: CASSSKLAGSTDTQYF. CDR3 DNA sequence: TGTGCCAGTAGTTCCAAACTAGCGGGGAGCACAGATACGCAGTATTTT.

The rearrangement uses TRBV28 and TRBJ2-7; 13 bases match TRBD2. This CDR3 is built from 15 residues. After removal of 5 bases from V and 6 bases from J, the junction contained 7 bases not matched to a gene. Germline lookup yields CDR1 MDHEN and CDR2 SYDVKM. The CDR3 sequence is CASSGLAGDFSEQYF. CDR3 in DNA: TGTGCCAGCAGTGGACTAGCGGGAGATTTTTCCGAGCAGTACTTC. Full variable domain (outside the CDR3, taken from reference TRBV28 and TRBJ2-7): DVKVTQSSRYLVKRTGEKVFLECVQDMDHENMFWYRQDPGLGLRLIYFSYDVKMKEKGDIPEGYSVSREKKERFSLILESASTNQTSMYLCASSGLAGDFSEQYFGPGTRLTVT.

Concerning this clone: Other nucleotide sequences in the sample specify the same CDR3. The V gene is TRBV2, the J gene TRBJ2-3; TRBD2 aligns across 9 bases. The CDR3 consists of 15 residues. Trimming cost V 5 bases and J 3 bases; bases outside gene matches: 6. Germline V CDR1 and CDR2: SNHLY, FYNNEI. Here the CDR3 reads CASSPLTSGTDTQYF. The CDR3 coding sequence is TGTGCCAGCAGTCCTCTCACTAGCGGGACAGATACGCAGTATTTT.

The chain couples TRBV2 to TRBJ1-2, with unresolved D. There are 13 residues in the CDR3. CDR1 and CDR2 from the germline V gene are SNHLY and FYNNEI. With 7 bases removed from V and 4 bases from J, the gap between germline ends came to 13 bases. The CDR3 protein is CASNEGFGYGYTF. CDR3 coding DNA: TGTGCCAGCAACGAAGGGTTCGGCTATGGCTACACCTTC.

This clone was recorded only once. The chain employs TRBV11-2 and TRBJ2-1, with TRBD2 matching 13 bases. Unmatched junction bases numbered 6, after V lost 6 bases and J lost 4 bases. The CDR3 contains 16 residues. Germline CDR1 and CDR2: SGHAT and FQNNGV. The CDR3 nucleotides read TGTGCCAGCAGGCGACCGGGACTAGCGGGATACAATGAGCAGTTCTTC. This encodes CASRRPGLAGYNEQFF.

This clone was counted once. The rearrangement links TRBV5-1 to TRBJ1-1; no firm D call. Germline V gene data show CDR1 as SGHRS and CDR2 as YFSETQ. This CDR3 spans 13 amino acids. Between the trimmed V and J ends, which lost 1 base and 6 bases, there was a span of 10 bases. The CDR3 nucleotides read TGCGCCAGCAGCTTGATTCCAGCCGCTGAAGCTTTCTTT. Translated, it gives CASSLIPAAEAFF. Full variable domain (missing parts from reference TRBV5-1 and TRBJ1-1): KAGVTQTPRYLIKTRGQQVTLSCSPISGHRSVSWYQQTPGQGLQFLFEYFSETQRNKGNFPGRFSGRQFSNSRSEMNVSTLELGDSALYLCASSLIPAAEAFFGQGTRLTVV.

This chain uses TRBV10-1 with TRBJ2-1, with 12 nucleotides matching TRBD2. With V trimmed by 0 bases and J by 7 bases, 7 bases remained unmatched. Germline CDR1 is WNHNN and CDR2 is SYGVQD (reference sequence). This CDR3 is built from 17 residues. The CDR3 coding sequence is TGCGCCAGCAGTGAGTCGGCGGCTAGCGGGAGGGTGAATGAGCAGTTCTTC. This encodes CASSESAASGRVNEQFF.

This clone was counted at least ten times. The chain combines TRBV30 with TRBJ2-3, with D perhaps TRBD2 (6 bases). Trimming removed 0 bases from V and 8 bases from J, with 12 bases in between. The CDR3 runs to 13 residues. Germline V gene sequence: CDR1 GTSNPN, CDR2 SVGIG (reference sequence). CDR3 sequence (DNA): TGTGCCTGGAGTGTCGGGGGAAGCGTTACGCAGTATTTT. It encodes CAWSVGGSVTQYF. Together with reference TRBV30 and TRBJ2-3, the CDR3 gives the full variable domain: SQTIHQWPATLVQPVGSPLSLECTVEGTSNPNLYWYRQAAGRGLQLLFYSVGIGQISSEVPQNLSASRPQDRQFILSSKKLLLSDSGFYLCAWSVGGSVTQYFGPGTRLTVL.

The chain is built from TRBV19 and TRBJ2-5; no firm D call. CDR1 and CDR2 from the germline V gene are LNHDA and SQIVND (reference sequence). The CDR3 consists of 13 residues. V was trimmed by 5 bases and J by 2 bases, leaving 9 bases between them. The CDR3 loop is CASSDNYQETQYF. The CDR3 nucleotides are TGTGCCAGTAGTGACAATTATCAAGAGACCCAGTACTTC.

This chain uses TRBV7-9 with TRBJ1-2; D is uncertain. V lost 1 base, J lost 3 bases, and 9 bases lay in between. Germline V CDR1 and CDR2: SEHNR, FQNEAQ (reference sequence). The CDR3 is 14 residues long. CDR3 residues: CASSLVAGDYGYTF. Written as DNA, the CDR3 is TGTGCCAGCAGCTTAGTCGCCGGGGACTATGGCTACACCTTC.

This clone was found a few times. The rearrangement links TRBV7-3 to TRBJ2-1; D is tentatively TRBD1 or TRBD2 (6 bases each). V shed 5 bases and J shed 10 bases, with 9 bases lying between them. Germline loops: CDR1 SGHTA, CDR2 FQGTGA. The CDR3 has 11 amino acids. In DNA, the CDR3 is TGTGCCAGCAGCCTAGGGGGGGAGCAGTTCTTC. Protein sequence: CASSLGGEQFF.